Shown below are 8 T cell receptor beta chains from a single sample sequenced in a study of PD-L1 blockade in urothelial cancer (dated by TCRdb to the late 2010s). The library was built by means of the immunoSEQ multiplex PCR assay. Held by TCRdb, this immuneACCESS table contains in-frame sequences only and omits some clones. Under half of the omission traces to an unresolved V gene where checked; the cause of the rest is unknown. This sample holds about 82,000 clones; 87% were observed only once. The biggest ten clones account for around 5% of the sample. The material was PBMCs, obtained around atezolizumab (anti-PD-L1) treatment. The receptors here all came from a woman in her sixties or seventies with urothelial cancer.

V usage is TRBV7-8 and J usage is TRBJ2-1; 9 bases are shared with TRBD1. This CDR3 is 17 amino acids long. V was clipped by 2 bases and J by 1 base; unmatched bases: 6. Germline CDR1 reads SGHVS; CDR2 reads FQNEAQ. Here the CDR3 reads CASSLYADRGSYNEQFF. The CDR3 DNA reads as TGTGCCAGCAGCTTATATGCAGACAGGGGGTCCTACAATGAGCAGTTCTTC.

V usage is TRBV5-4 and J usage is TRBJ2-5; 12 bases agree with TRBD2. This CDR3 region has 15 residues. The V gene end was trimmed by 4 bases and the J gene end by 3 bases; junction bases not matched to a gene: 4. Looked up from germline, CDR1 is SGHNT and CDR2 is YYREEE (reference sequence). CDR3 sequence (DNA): TGTGCCAGCAGCCAAAGACTAGCGGGGGAAGAGACCCAGTACTTC. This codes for CASSQRLAGEETQYF.

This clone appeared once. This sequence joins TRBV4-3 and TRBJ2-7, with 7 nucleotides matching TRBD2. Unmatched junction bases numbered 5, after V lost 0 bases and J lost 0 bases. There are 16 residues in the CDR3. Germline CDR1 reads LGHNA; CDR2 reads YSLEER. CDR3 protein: CASSQDSGGGSYEQYF. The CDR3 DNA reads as TGCGCCAGCAGCCAAGATTCAGGCGGGGGCTCCTACGAGCAGTACTTC.

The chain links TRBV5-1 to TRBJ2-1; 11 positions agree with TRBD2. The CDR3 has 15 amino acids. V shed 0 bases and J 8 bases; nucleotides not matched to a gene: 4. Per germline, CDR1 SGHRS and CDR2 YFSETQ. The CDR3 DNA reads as TGCGCCAGCAGCTTGGGGGGGACTAGCGGATATGAGCAGTTCTTC. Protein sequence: CASSLGGTSGYEQFF.

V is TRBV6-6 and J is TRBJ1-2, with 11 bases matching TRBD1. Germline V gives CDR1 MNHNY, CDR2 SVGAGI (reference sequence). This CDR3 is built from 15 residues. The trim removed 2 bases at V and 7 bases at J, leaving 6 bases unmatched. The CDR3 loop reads CASSYEGQGVSGYTF. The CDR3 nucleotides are TGTGCCAGCAGTTACGAGGGACAGGGGGTGAGTGGCTACACCTTC.

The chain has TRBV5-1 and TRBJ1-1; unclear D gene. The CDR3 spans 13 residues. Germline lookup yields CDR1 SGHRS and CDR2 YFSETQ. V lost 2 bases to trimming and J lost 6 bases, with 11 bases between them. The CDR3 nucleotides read TGCGCCAGCAGCTTACGTTCCGGGTCTGAAGCTTTCTTT. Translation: CASSLRSGSEAFF.

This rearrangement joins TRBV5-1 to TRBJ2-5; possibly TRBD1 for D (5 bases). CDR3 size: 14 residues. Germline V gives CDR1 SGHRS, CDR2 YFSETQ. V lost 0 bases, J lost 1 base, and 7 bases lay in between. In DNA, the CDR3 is TGCGCCAGCAGCTTGGGGCAGGGCCAAGAGACCCAGTACTTC. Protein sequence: CASSLGQGQETQYF.

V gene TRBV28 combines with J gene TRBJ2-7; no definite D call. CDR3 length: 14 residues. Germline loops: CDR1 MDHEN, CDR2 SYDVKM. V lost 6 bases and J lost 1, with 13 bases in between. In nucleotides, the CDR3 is TGTGCCAGCAGGCGAGGTCTGATTTCCTACGAGCAGTACTTC. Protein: CASRRGLISYEQYF.